This T cell receptor beta chain was observed in a study of blood T cell repertoires in COVID-19 (dated by TCRdb to the early 2020s). About the full investigation: Collaborator samples came from the United States, Italy and Spain and covered acute and convalescent phases of COVID-19. The material from the prospective study consisted of cDNA or gDNA derived from T cells, B-cell-depleted T cells, or PBMCs. Subjects who had been exposed to COVID-19, were actively infected with it, or had recovered from it provided the deeply sampled blood TCRbeta repertoires that made up the dataset. The repertoires were released in a freely available public database meant as a resource for research on the immune response to SARS-CoV-2. Samples came from the ongoing ImmuneRACE study (first 160 participants) plus 1,254 subjects from 6 global collaborators. A de-identified subject ID, COVID-19 status, age in years and sex were almost always included in the sample metadata. Where available, HLA class I and class II types were taken from metadata supplied by the sample provider and were not determined by assay-based typing. General findings and caveats noted by the study authors: How much clinical and demographic metadata was included differed by source and by participant, and the metadata was provided uncurated.

A second Seattle source provided samples from volunteer blood donors who had recovered from COVID-19. Whole blood was collected in K2EDTA tubes by collaborating institutions according to the institutions' own protocols. For TCRbeta analysis, collaborator samples were shipped as frozen whole blood, as isolated PBMCs, or as DNA extracted from either sample type. Concerning this clone: This receptor's antigen is unknown. No per-base quality is available; no much larger clone lies one base away.

TCRbeta CDR3 regions were amplified from genomic DNA by means of the immunoSEQ Assay, a bias-controlled multiplex PCR. The authors' pipeline ran thus. The number of nucleated cells in each sample was estimated from the amplification of reference gene primers within the assay. To quantify the absolute abundance of each unique TCRbeta CDR3 rearrangement, sequence reads were collapsed and filtered. For each sample, productive Simpson clonality was calculated as the square root of Simpson's diversity index across productive rearrangements. Held by TCRdb, this immuneACCESS table contains in-frame sequences only and omits some clones. Under half of the omission traces to an unresolved V gene where checked; the cause of the rest is unknown. The V and J calls and clone size are taken from that table; D and trimming were inferred from the DNA. This sample holds over 250,000 clones; about nine tenths were observed only once. The ten largest clones capture about 1.4% of the sample.

CDR1 LGHDT and CDR2 YNNKEL were looked up in the germline V gene (reference sequence). Including the terminal cysteine and phenylalanine, the CDR3 comprises 15 residues. CDR3 DNA only is kept here, 45 bases in frame from base 1. The junction shows trimming of 0 bases on V and 10 bases on J, plus 15 bases between the germline ends. The chain links TRBV3-1 (or the pseudogene TRBV3-2) with TRBJ1-4, and possibly TRBD1, on 6 matching bases. The receptor's source is a woman between 40 and 55 years old who had recovered from COVID-19. Sequenced input: peripheral blood. The DNA reads as follows: TGTGCCAGCAGCCAAGACGGCCAGGGGTGGGGAAAACTGTTTTTT. It specifies CASSQDGQGWGKLFF.